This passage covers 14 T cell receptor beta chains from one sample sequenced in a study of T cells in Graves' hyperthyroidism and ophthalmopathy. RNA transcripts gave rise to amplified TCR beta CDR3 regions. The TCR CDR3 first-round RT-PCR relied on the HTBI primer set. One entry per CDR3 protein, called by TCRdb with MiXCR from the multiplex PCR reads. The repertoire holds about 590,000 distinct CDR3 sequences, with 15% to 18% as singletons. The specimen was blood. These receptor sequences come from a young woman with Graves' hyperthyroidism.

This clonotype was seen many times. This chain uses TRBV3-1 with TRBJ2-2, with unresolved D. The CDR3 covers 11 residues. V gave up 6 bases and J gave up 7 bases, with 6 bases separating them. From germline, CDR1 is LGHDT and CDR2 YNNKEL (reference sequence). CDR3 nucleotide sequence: TGTGCCAGCAGTATGAGCGGGGAGCTGTTTTTT. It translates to CASSMSGELFF.

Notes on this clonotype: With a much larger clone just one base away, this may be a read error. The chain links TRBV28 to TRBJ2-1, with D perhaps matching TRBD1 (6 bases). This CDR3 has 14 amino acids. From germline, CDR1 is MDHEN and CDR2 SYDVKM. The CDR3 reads CASSYRQEYNEQLF. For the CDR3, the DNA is TGTGCCAGCAGTTACCGACAGGAGTACAATGAGCAGCTCTTC.

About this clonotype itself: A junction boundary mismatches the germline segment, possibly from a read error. The CDR3 protein is CASSVASGSYDTQYF. The CDR3, as DNA: TGTGCCAGCAGTGTAGCTAGCGGGAGTTATGATACGCAGTATTTT. This chain uses TRBV12-3 or TRBV12-4 with TRBJ2-3, with TRBD2 matching over 10 bases. This CDR3 is built from 15 residues.

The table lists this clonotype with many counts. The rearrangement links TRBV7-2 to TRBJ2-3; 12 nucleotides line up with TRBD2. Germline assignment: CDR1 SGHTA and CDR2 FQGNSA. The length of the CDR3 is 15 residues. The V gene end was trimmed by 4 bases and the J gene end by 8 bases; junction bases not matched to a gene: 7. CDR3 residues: CASSSRLAGVVTQYF. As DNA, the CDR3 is TGTGCCAGCAGCTCCCGACTAGCGGGAGTGGTTACGCAGTATTTT.

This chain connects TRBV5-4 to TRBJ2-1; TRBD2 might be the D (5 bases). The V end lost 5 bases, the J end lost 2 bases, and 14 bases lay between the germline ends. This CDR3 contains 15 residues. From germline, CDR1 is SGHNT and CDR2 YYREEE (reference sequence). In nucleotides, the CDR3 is TGTGCCAGCAGTACCGCGGGTCGTCCCTACAATGAGCAGTTCTTC. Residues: CASSTAGRPYNEQFF.

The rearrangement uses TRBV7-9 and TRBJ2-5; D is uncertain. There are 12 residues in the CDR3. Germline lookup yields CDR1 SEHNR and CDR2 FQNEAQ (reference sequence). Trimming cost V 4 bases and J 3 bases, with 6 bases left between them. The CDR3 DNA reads TGTGCCAGCAGCTCAGAAGAAGAGACCCAGTACTTC. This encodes CASSSEEETQYF.

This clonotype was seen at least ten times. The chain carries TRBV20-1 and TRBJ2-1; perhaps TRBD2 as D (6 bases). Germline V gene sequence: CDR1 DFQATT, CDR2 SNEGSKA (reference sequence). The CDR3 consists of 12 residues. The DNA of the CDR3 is TGCAGCCTGGCCGGGACTCCAAATGAGCAGTTCTTC. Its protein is CSLAGTPNEQFF.

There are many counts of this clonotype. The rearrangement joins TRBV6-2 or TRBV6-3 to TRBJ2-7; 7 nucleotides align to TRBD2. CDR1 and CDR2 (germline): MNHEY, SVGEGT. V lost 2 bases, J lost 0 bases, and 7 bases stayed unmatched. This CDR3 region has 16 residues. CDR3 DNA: TGTGCCAGCAGTTACGTCTGGGACTACAGCTCCTACGAGCAGTACTTC. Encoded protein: CASSYVWDYSSYEQYF.

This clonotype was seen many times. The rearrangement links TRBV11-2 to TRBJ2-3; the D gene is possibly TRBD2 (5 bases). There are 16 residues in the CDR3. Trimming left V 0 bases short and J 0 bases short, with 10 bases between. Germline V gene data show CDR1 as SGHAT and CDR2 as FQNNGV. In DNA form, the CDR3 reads TGTGCCAGCAGCTTAGAAGGACTGGGGAGCACAGATACGCAGTATTTT. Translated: CASSLEGLGSTDTQYF.

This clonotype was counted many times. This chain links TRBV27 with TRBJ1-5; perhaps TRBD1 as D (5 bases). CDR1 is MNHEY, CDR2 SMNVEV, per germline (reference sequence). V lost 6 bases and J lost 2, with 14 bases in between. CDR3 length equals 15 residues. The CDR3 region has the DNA TGTGCCAGCAGGACTTTAAGAGGGGGCAATCAGCCCCAGCATTTT. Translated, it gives CASRTLRGGNQPQHF.

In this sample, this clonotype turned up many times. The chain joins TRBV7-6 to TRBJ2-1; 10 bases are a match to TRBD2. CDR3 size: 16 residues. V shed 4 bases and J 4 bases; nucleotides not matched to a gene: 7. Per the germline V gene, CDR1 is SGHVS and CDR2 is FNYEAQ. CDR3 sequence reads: CASSSMTSGPYNEQFF. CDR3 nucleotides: TGTGCCAGCAGCTCCATGACTAGCGGGCCGTACAATGAGCAGTTCTTC.

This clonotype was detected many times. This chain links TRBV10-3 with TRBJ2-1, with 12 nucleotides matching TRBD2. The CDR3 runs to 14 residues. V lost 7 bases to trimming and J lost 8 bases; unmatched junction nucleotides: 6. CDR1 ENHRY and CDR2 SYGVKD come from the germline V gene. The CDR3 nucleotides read TGTGCCATCAAGACTAGCGGGAGAACTCATGAGCAGTTCTTC. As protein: CAIKTSGRTHEQFF.

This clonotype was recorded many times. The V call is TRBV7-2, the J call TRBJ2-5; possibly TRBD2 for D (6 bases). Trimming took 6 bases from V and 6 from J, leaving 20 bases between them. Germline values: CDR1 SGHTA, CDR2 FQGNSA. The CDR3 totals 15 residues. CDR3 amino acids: CASRPPQGGQKTQYF. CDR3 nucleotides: TGTGCCAGCAGGCCGCCGCAGGGAGGTCAAAAGACCCAGTACTTC.

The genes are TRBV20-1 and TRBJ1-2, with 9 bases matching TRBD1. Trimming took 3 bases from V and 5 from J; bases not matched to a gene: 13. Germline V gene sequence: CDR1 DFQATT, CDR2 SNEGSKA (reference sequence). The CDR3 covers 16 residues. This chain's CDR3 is CSASAPGTGRLYGYTF. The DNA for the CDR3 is TGCAGTGCTAGTGCCCCGGGGACAGGGAGGCTGTATGGCTACACCTTC.